A selection of T cell receptor beta chains follows, all from one sample in a study of Ad26.COV2.S vaccination and SARS-CoV-2 variants. Profiling relied on immunoSEQ multiplex PCR, and the TCRdb table lists in-frame clones only, not all of them. Among 430,000 or so clones listed, 80% to 95% were seen once. The sequenced sample was peripheral blood, obtained in a trial of Ad26.COV2.S vaccine versus placebo. These receptors were collected from a person aged 18-60 years who received the Ad26.COV2.S COVID-19 vaccine or a placebo. CDR3s include the opening cysteine and the closing phenylalanine or tryptophan. A D gene is named only where the DNA matches it firmly. The size of a clone is reported for some rows only, either as once, few or many, or as a class for expanded clones.

d_gene	len	v_gene	j_gene	abundance	CDR3nt	CDR3aa
-	13	TRBV27	TRBJ1-2	-	TGTGCCAGCAGTTTGTCCAGGGCCTATGGCTACACCTTC	CASSLSRAYGYTF
-	15	TRBV4-3	TRBJ2-5	-	TGCGCCAGCAGCCAAGATTGGGGACGGAGCCGGGCCCAGTACTTC	CASSQDWGRSRAQYF
-	14	TRBV11-3	TRBJ2-3	-	TGTGCCAGCAGCCCCGGACACTCCACAGATACGCAGTATTTT	CASSPGHSTDTQYF
TRBD2	14	TRBV5-1	TRBJ2-7	-	TGCGCCAGCAGCGAAGGGCGGGAGGGCCGAGAGCAGTACTTC	CASSEGREGREQYF
TRBD2	15	TRBV10-3	TRBJ2-3	-	TGTGCCATCAGTCGACTAGCGGGAGGGTCGGATACGCAGTATTTT	CAISRLAGGSDTQYF
-	16	TRBV28	TRBJ2-7	-	TGTGCCAGCAGTCTAGGAGGGACAGTACTTTTTGACGAGCAGTACTTC	CASSLGGTVLFDEQYF
TRBD2	15	TRBV7-9	TRBJ2-2	-	TGTGCCAGCAGCTTACGAGGACTAGTCGGCGGGGAGCTGTTTTTT	CASSLRGLVGGELFF
TRBD2	18	TRBV3-1/TRBV3-2	TRBJ2-7	-	TGTGCCAGCAGCCAAGGGCTAGCGGGAGACCTTACGGTGGACGAGCAGTACTTC	CASSQGLAGDLTVDEQYF
TRBD1	14	TRBV28	TRBJ2-7	-	TGTGCCAGCAGTTCGCCAGACAGGGTGAGTGAGCAGTACTTC	CASSSPDRVSEQYF
TRBD2	15	TRBV4-3	TRBJ2-7	-	TGCGCCAGCAGCCAAGATAAGACTAGCGGCTACGAGCAGTACTTC	CASSQDKTSGYEQYF
-	15	TRBV5-6	TRBJ1-3	-	TGTGCCAGCAGCGACCTCGGGGTCTCTGGAAACACCATATATTTT	CASSDLGVSGNTIYF
-	13	TRBV27	TRBJ2-7	-	TGTGCCAGCAGCAAGGGGGGCCCCTACGAGCAGTACTTC	CASSKGGPYEQYF
TRBD1	15	TRBV6-2/TRBV6-3	TRBJ1-5	-	TGTGCCAGCAGTTACTCGACAGGGTCGAATCAGCCCCAGCATTTT	CASSYSTGSNQPQHF
-	14	TRBV7-6	TRBJ1-1	-	TGTGCCAGCAGTACAGGGTTTATGAACACTGAAGCTTTCTTT	CASSTGFMNTEAFF
TRBD2	15	TRBV30	TRBJ2-1	-	TGTGCCTGGAAAGGTGGGACTAGTTCCTACAATGAGCAGTTCTTC	CAWKGGTSSYNEQFF
-	14	TRBV3-1/TRBV3-2	TRBJ2-7	-	TGTGCCAGCAGCCAACCGGGACACACCTACGAGCAGTACTTC	CASSQPGHTYEQYF
TRBD2	13	TRBV2	TRBJ2-5	-	TGTGCCTCAAGTGGGGGGGACCAAGAGACCCAGTACTTC	CASSGGDQETQYF
-	17	TRBV7-9	TRBJ2-3	-	TGTGCCAGCAGCTTATGGCGTGCTAGCAAAAGCACAGATACGCAGTATTTT	CASSLWRASKSTDTQYF
TRBD2	13	TRBV3-1/TRBV3-2	TRBJ2-7	-	TGTGCCAGCAGCGCCGGGACTAGCGGCGAGCAGTACTTC	CASSAGTSGEQYF
TRBD2	15	TRBV6-5	TRBJ2-5	-	TGTGCCAGCAACAGCCGGCGGGAGCGTCAAGAGACCCAGTACTTC	CASNSRRERQETQYF
-	14	TRBV16	TRBJ2-7	-	TGTGCCAGCAGCCAATCGACAGTCTCCTACGAGCAGTACTTC	CASSQSTVSYEQYF
-	15	TRBV7-9	TRBJ2-3	-	TGTGCCAGCAGCCCAGGGGTTCTAAGCACAGATACGCAGTATTTT	CASSPGVLSTDTQYF
-	16	TRBV7-2	TRBJ2-2	-	TGTGCCAGCAGTTTCCGGACCGTGCCGAACACCGGGGAGCTGTTTTTT	CASSFRTVPNTGELFF
TRBD1	20	TRBV30	TRBJ1-6	-	TGTGCCTGGACTCAAAGAGACAGGGCAGCTGGGAGCTCCTATAATTCACCCCTCCACTTT	CAWTQRDRAAGSSYNSPLHF
-	15	TRBV7-2	TRBJ2-2	-	TGTGCCAGCAGCTCCCGGGACTTCCACACCGGGGAGCTGTTTTTT	CASSSRDFHTGELFF
-	16	TRBV29-1	TRBJ1-2	-	TGCAGCGTTGATGGGGACACCCCTGGGGACAACTATGGCTACACCTTC	CSVDGDTPGDNYGYTF
-	14	TRBV6-5	TRBJ1-5	-	TGTGCCAGCAGAGGGGACACTTTTAATCAGCCCCAGCATTTT	CASRGDTFNQPQHF
-	12	TRBV11-2	TRBJ2-1	-	TGTGCCAGCAGCTCGTACTTTGATGAGCAGTTCTTC	CASSSYFDEQFF
-	18	TRBV19	TRBJ2-1	-	TGTGCCAGTAGTAGAGCGCCCGGGATAAACCAACACGGCCATGAGCAGTTCTTC	CASSRAPGINQHGHEQFF
TRBD2	14	TRBV19	TRBJ2-7	-	TGTGCCAGTAGCACTACTAGCGGGACCTACGAGCAGTACTTC	CASSTTSGTYEQYF
TRBD2	11	TRBV20-1	TRBJ2-7	-	TGCAGTGCAAGGACTAGACGCGAGCAGTACTTC	CSARTRREQYF
TRBD2	16	TRBV5-4	TRBJ2-5	-	TGTGCCAGCAGCTTGGGGGCTAGCGGGAGCCAAGAGACCCAGTACTTC	CASSLGASGSQETQYF
-	13	TRBV7-2	TRBJ1-2	few	TGTGCCAGCAGCTTACATCCGGGCTATGGCTACACCTTC	CASSLHPGYGYTF
-	15	TRBV6-2/TRBV6-3	TRBJ1-1	-	TGTGCCAGCAGTTGGAGGGACTCTTTGAACACTGAAGCTTTCTTT	CASSWRDSLNTEAFF
-	15	TRBV11-2	TRBJ1-3	-	TGTGCCAGCAGCATCCGACAGCCATCTGGAAACACCATATATTTT	CASSIRQPSGNTIYF
-	13	TRBV6-1	TRBJ2-4	-	TGTGCCAGCAGTGACCGGGGTTTGGGGATTCAGTACTTC	CASSDRGLGIQYF
-	13	TRBV5-4	TRBJ1-1	-	TGTGCCAGCGGAGGGAACATGAACACTGAAGCTTTCTTT	CASGGNMNTEAFF
TRBD2	18	TRBV9	TRBJ2-5	-	TGTGCCAGCAGCGTAGCTGGGATAGCGGGAGTTTTCCAAGAGACCCAGTACTTC	CASSVAGIAGVFQETQYF
TRBD1	14	TRBV7-9	TRBJ1-1	few	TGTGCCAGCAGCCCACAGGGGATTGGGACTGAAGCTTTCTTT	CASSPQGIGTEAFF
TRBD2	14	TRBV19	TRBJ2-7	-	TGTGCCAGTAGAAGAATCGGGGGGGCCTACGAGCAGTACTTC	CASRRIGGAYEQYF
TRBD2	15	TRBV6-5	TRBJ2-7	once	TGTGCCAGCAGTTACGGACTAGCGGGAGACTACGAGCAGTACTTC	CASSYGLAGDYEQYF
-	14	TRBV19	TRBJ2-7	-	TGTGCCAGTAGTGCCAGGGGGTCGGGAGGCGAGCAGTACTTC	CASSARGSGGEQYF
TRBD2	18	TRBV4-3	TRBJ2-7	-	TGCGCCAGCAGCCAAGAAAAGGGTGGAAGCGGGAGTTCTTACGAGCAGTACTTC	CASSQEKGGSGSSYEQYF
TRBD2	13	TRBV6-5	TRBJ2-3	-	TGTGCCAGCACCCGCGGGAGGTCAGATACGCAGTATTTT	CASTRGRSDTQYF
-	14	TRBV5-1	TRBJ2-2	-	TGCGCCAGCAGCGGGACAACCAACACCGGGGAGCTGTTTTTT	CASSGTTNTGELFF
TRBD2	12	TRBV29-1	TRBJ2-2	-	TGCAGCGTTGACGGGGGGACCGGGGAGCTGTTTTTT	CSVDGGTGELFF
-	16	TRBV18	TRBJ1-5	-	TGTGCCAGCTCACCAAACAGAGGGAGGGTTGGACAGCCCCAGCATTTT	CASSPNRGRVGQPQHF
-	15	TRBV27	TRBJ2-3	-	TGTGCCAGCAGTTTATGGGGACCCAGGGAAGCTACGCAGTATTTT	CASSLWGPREATQYF
TRBD2	14	TRBV5-1	TRBJ2-1	-	TGCGCCAGCAGCACGGGGACTAGCGGGATAGAGCAGTTCTTC	CASSTGTSGIEQFF
TRBD1	14	TRBV30	TRBJ1-1	-	TGTGCCTGGAGTGTATCCACAGGGGCGACTGAAGCTTTCTTT	CAWSVSTGATEAFF
TRBD1	16	TRBV7-2	TRBJ1-3	-	TGTGCCAGCAGCGTTACAGGGGCTTACTCTGGAAACACCATATATTTT	CASSVTGAYSGNTIYF
TRBD1	14	TRBV10-3	TRBJ2-7	-	TGTGCCACAGGGACAGGGCGGGCCTCCTACGAGCAGTACTTC	CATGTGRASYEQYF
TRBD1	15	TRBV6-5	TRBJ2-7	-	TGTGCCAGCGGGGGGGGACAGGGGTATTACTACGAGCAGTACTTC	CASGGGQGYYYEQYF
-	14	TRBV28	TRBJ1-5	few	TGTGCCAGCAGACTCACATTTAGCAATCAGCCCCAGCATTTT	CASRLTFSNQPQHF
-	11	TRBV6-5	TRBJ2-5	-	TGTGCCAGCACTGTTGGGGAGACCCAGTACTTC	CASTVGETQYF
-	16	TRBV9	TRBJ2-1	-	TGTGCCAGCAGCGTAAAGTACGGGAGCTCCTACAATGAGCAGTTCTTC	CASSVKYGSSYNEQFF